This T cell receptor beta chain originates from a study of technical replicates of blood from a handful of donors. Assay: immunoSEQ multiplex PCR; the TCRdb copy retains only in-frame clones and omits some. The repertoire includes about 100,000 clones, 85% to 95% of them detected once, and around 0.35% sits in the top ten. CDR3 length equals 15 residues. The germline V gene has CDR1 GTSNPN and CDR2 SVGIG (reference sequence). V lost 4 bases and J 1 base, leaving 14 bases between the germline ends. The chain employs TRBV30 and TRBJ1-3, with D unresolved. Sequencing used T cells isolated from PBMCs. The receptor was derived from a human donor in good health. The CDR3 bases are TGTGCCTGGAATCCTACAGATCCATCTGGAAACACCATATATTTT. The encoded protein is CAWNPTDPSGNTIYF.